One sample yielded the 13 T cell receptor beta chains listed below, sequenced in a study of blood T cell repertoires in COVID-19. Sequencing used immunoSEQ multiplex PCR; TCRdb keeps in-frame clones, though not all of them. In the table there are around 210,000 clones, 86% of which are singletons. The source material was peripheral blood. Receptors originate from a woman between 65 and 79 years old with acute or convalescent COVID-19.

The chain is built from TRBV15 and TRBJ2-1; D might be TRBD2 (5 bases). Germline V gene lookup returns CDR1 LNHNV and CDR2 YYDKDF (reference sequence). The CDR3 length is 17 residues. V dropped 0 bases and J dropped 5 bases, with 17 bases sitting between them. CDR3 protein: CATSRDGFFLADNEQFF. CDR3 in DNA: TGTGCCACCAGCAGAGATGGGTTCTTCCTAGCAGACAATGAGCAGTTCTTC.

This clone was observed a single time. The chain links TRBV12-5 to TRBJ2-7; 7 bases align to TRBD2. Germline V lookup: CDR1 LGHNT, CDR2 FRNRAP. The CDR3 sequence is 15 residues long. The V gene end was trimmed by 7 bases and the J gene end by 3 bases; junction bases not matched to a gene: 12. The CDR3 region is CASAQAGVGGYEQYF. The DNA for the CDR3 is TGTGCTAGTGCTCAGGCGGGAGTGGGCGGCTACGAGCAGTACTTC.

This clone was recorded once. This rearrangement joins TRBV12-3 or TRBV12-4 to TRBJ2-1, with unresolved D. The CDR3 is 13 residues long. Deletions cut 2 bases from V and 4 bases from J, with 6 bases between. CDR3: CASSLTRYNEQFF. The CDR3 region has the DNA TGTGCCAGCAGTTTAACGAGATACAATGAGCAGTTCTTC.

The chain recombines TRBV27 with TRBJ2-1, with TRBD2 identical over 7 bases. The V gene's germline CDR1 is MNHEY and CDR2 SMNVEV (reference sequence). This CDR3 is 14 amino acids long. Trimming removed 3 bases from V and 5 bases from J; junction bases left unmatched: 4. The DNA of the CDR3 is TGTGCCAGCAGTTTCAGCGGGAAAAACAATGAGCAGTTCTTC. As protein: CASSFSGKNNEQFF.

This clone was seen a few times. The V call is TRBV7-9, the J call TRBJ2-5; tentatively, D is TRBD2 (6 bases). V was pared by 1 base and J by 6 bases, with 18 bases between. This CDR3 contains 16 residues. Germline V gene data show CDR1 as SEHNR and CDR2 as FQNEAQ (reference sequence). In nucleotides, the CDR3 is TGTGCCAGCAGCTTAGTAGGGTCGACTAGTACAAAGACCCAGTACTTC. This codes for CASSLVGSTSTKTQYF.

The chain combines TRBV14 with TRBJ1-4; D may be TRBD1 (5 bases). V was shortened by 2 bases and J by 10 bases, with 17 bases between the two germline ends. The CDR3 is 15 residues long. The germline CDR1 and CDR2 sequences are SGHDN and FVKESK. Here the CDR3 DNA reads TGTGCCAGCAGCCAACAGTCAGGGCCGGCTACAAAACTGTTTTTT. Amino acid sequence: CASSQQSGPATKLFF.

J is TRBJ1-5 and V is TRBV14; 10 bases map to TRBD1. The CDR3 covers 13 residues. Germline values: CDR1 SGHDN, CDR2 FVKESK. The V and J ends lost 4 bases and 6 bases, in that order; junction bases with no gene match: 0. The CDR3 bases are TGTGCCAGCAGCCGGGACAGGGGTCAGCCCCAGCATTTT. Protein: CASSRDRGQPQHF.

This clone is a singleton in its sample. The CDR3 DNA is TGCGCCAGCTCGGGACTAGAAACAAATGAGCAGTTCTTC. Translated, it gives CASSGLETNEQFF. The rearrangement links TRBV10-2 to TRBJ2-1; 8 positions agree with TRBD2. The germline gives CDR1 WSHSY, CDR2 SAAADI. The CDR3 consists of 13 residues. V trimming: 8 bases; J trimming: 7 bases; junction bases outside the gene matches: 7.

J is TRBJ2-7 and V is TRBV7-2, with D maybe TRBD1 (7 bases). Germline V gives CDR1 SGHTA, CDR2 FQGNSA. The CDR3 has 19 residues. Trimming stripped 4 bases from V and 0 bases from J, with 25 bases between. DNA for the CDR3: TGTGCCAGCAGCTCCGAAGGCAGGGGGGTACTCACTAGCTCCTACGAGCAGTACTTC. Residues: CASSSEGRGVLTSSYEQYF.

V and J are TRBV7-9 and TRBJ2-5, with TRBD2 matching over 11 bases. Germline V CDR1 and CDR2: SEHNR, FQNEAQ (reference sequence). V lost 5 bases and J lost 5; bases outside the gene matches: 4. The CDR3 totals 14 residues. The CDR3 loop reads CASSPLAGVETQYF. CDR3 nucleotide sequence: TGTGCCAGCAGCCCACTAGCGGGAGTGGAGACCCAGTACTTC.

This chain links TRBV11-3 with TRBJ1-2; D remains ambiguous. Germline V gene sequence: CDR1 SGHNT, CDR2 YENEEA. The CDR3 runs to 13 residues. Between the trimmed V and J ends, which lost 2 bases and 8 bases, there was a span of 12 bases. The CDR3 loop is CASSLQAAGGYTF. The CDR3, as DNA: TGTGCCAGCAGCTTACAGGCCGCGGGGGGCTACACCTTC.

The chain combines TRBV19 with TRBJ2-3, with 10 bases identical to TRBD1. The ends lost 7 bases at V and 0 bases at J; junction bases unmatched: 4. Germline loops: CDR1 LNHDA, CDR2 SQIVND (reference sequence). The CDR3 sequence is 15 residues long. Here the CDR3 DNA reads TGTGCCAGTACCGGGACAGGGGCTAGCACAGATACGCAGTATTTT. This sequence encodes CASTGTGASTDTQYF.

The chain's CDR3 is CASSGRSGRSDEQFF. DNA for the CDR3: TGTGCCAGCAGCGGCCGTAGCGGGAGGAGTGATGAGCAGTTCTTC. The genes are TRBV7-9 and TRBJ2-1; 10 bases are a match to TRBD2. The CDR3 extends over 15 amino acids. The V gene end was trimmed by 5 bases and the J gene end by 8 bases; junction bases not matched to a gene: 9. Germline-derived CDR1 and CDR2 are SEHNR and FQNEAQ (reference sequence). The full variable domain, completed using reference TRBV7-9 and TRBJ2-1, is DTGVSQNPRHKITKRGQNVTFRCDPISEHNRLYWYRQTLGQGPEFLTYFQNEAQLEKSRLLSDRFSAERPKGSFSTLEIQRTEQGDSAMYLCASSGRSGRSDEQFFGPGTRLTVL.